A single sample gave rise to the 25 T cell receptor beta chains below, sequenced in a study of monozygotic twins with inflammatory bowel disease. From its re-call of the 5' RACE reads, TCRdb lists each CDR3 protein once, without DNA. This table holds around 380,000 distinct CDR3 sequences. The sample consisted of blood. These receptors all come from a human donor with ulcerative colitis or Crohn's disease, or a healthy co-twin of an affected twin (not recorded which).

J is TRBJ2-6 and V is TRBV7-3; the TCRdb call, TRBD2, lacks DNA for checking. The CDR3 contains 19 residues. Germline lookup yields CDR1 SGHTA and CDR2 FQGTGA. CDR3: CASSLTPGLPASGANVLTF.

The rearrangement joins TRBV12-3 or TRBV12-4 to TRBJ2-1; TCRdb picks TRBD2, but there is no DNA to check that call. This CDR3 region has 15 residues. CDR3 loop: CASSLGLAGASEQFF.

The chain couples TRBV27 to TRBJ1-6; the D call of TRBD1 rests on TCRdb alone, since no DNA is present to check it. Germline loops: CDR1 MNHEY, CDR2 SMNVEV (reference sequence). The CDR3 runs to 14 residues. CDR3 protein: CASNPGQSNSPLHF.

The V and J genes are TRBV7-6 and TRBJ2-2; TCRdb indicates TRBD1, and absent DNA this call remains unverified. CDR3 size: 13 residues. The V gene's germline CDR1 is SGHVS and CDR2 FNYEAQ. This CDR3 reads CASPDGGTGELFF.

The chain joins TRBV4-2 to TRBJ1-4; TCRdb picks TRBD1, but there is no DNA to check that call. This CDR3 region has 14 residues. Germline CDR1 LGHNA, CDR2 YNFKEQ. The CDR3 reads CASSLGGVGEKLFF.

V gene TRBV10-3 combines with J gene TRBJ2-1; TCRdb proposes TRBD1, but this gene call is untestable without DNA. This CDR3 has 16 amino acids. Germline lookup yields CDR1 ENHRY and CDR2 SYGVKD. CDR3 sequence reads: CAITSTGAGVNNEQFF.

This chain links TRBV7-9 with TRBJ1-6. Per germline, CDR1 SEHNR and CDR2 FQNEAQ (reference sequence). The length of the CDR3 is 15 residues. The CDR3 here is CASSAMSSYNSPLHF. Full variable domain (rest looked up from reference TRBV7-9 and TRBJ1-6): DTGVSQNPRHKITKRGQNVTFRCDPISEHNRLYWYRQTLGQGPEFLTYFQNEAQLEKSRLLSDRFSAERPKGSFSTLEIQRTEQGDSAMYLCASSAMSSYNSPLHFGNGTRLTVT.

The rearrangement uses TRBV5-5 and TRBJ1-6. Germline V gene lookup returns CDR1 SGHKS and CDR2 YYEKEE (reference sequence). The CDR3 spans 14 residues. The CDR3 region is CASSLAGYNSPLHF.

V and J are TRBV6-6 and TRBJ2-1. The CDR3 is 12 residues long. Germline loops: CDR1 MNHNY, CDR2 SVGAGI (reference sequence). This CDR3 is CASRLGDNEQFF.

V is TRBV5-1 and J is TRBJ1-4; TCRdb's D gene call, TRBD1, goes unchecked for lack of DNA. This CDR3 is 13 amino acids long. Germline V gene data show CDR1 as SGHRS and CDR2 as YFSETQ. The CDR3 sequence is CASSQGNYEKLFF.

The J gene is TRBJ2-5, the V gene TRBV5-4; TCRdb calls TRBD2, which cannot be checked without DNA. Germline assignment: CDR1 SGHNT and CDR2 YYREEE (reference sequence). The CDR3 is made up of 15 amino acids. CDR3 sequence reads: CASSSKRGAEETQYF.

The chain has TRBV6-5 and TRBJ2-1; the D call of TRBD1 rests on TCRdb alone, since no DNA is present to check it. Germline V lookup: CDR1 MNHEY, CDR2 SVGAGI. The length of the CDR3 is 15 residues. The CDR3 sequence: CASSYSWTGTNEQFF.

The rearrangement links TRBV7-9 to TRBJ1-1; TCRdb returns TRBD1, unconfirmable since there is no DNA. The CDR3 is 15 amino acids. CDR1 SEHNR and CDR2 FQNEAQ come from the germline V gene (reference sequence). The chain's CDR3 is CASSFSTGGVTEAFF.

This chain joins TRBV7-9 and TRBJ2-5; absent DNA, TCRdb's TRBD1 call cannot be checked. Germline V gene data show CDR1 as SEHNR and CDR2 as FQNEAQ (reference sequence). CDR3 size: 13 residues. This CDR3 reads CASSFGGEQTQYF.

The chain combines TRBV20-1 with TRBJ2-1; the TRBD2 assignment by TCRdb is unverifiable without DNA. There are 15 residues in the CDR3. Germline assignment: CDR1 DFQATT and CDR2 SNEGSKA (reference sequence). CDR3 protein: CSARTLAGVYNEQFF.

The rearrangement uses TRBV5-4 and TRBJ2-7; TCRdb proposes TRBD1, but this gene call is untestable without DNA. The CDR3 consists of 16 residues. Germline CDR1 is SGHNT and CDR2 is YYREEE (reference sequence). CDR3 protein: CASSLSVVGGKYEQYF.

The rearrangement links TRBV7-2 to TRBJ2-2; TCRdb proposes TRBD1, but this gene call is untestable without DNA. CDR1 is SGHTA and CDR2 is FQGNSA in the germline V gene. The length of the CDR3 is 16 residues. The CDR3 sequence: CASSASGQGAIVELFF.

V and J are TRBV6-2 or TRBV6-3 and TRBJ1-1. This CDR3 comprises 13 residues. CDR1 MNHEY and CDR2 SVGEGT come from the germline V gene. CDR3 protein: CASSYGGALEAFF.

The CDR3 here is CASSQDGLNSNQPQHF. The chain combines TRBV5-4 with TRBJ1-5. This CDR3 spans 16 amino acids. CDR1 is SGHNT, CDR2 YYREEE, per germline (reference sequence).

CDR3 protein: CASRNSGGAYEQYF. This sequence joins TRBV28 and TRBJ2-7; TCRdb's D call of TRBD2 is untestable without DNA. Germline V lookup: CDR1 MDHEN, CDR2 SYDVKM. This CDR3 contains 14 residues.

The chain combines TRBV20-1 with TRBJ2-3; the D call from TCRdb, TRBD1, cannot be confirmed without DNA. The CDR3 consists of 20 residues. The germline V gene encodes CDR1 DFQATT and CDR2 SNEGSKA (reference sequence). CDR3 in amino acids: CSARDMGISSPGQATDTQYF.

This chain joins TRBV14 and TRBJ2-7; the D call from TCRdb, TRBD2, cannot be confirmed without DNA. The length of the CDR3 is 19 residues. Germline V gene sequence: CDR1 SGHDN, CDR2 FVKESK. The CDR3 reads CASSQDRSGTSGASYEQYF.

This chain joins TRBV12-3 or TRBV12-4 and TRBJ2-6; no DNA is available, so the TRBD1 call from TCRdb remains unchecked. This CDR3 contains 15 residues. The CDR3 loop reads CASSPGIIGANVLTF.

The V and J genes are TRBV5-1 and TRBJ2-3; checking the TCRdb D call of TRBD2 is not possible without DNA. This CDR3 region has 14 residues. Germline V CDR1 and CDR2: SGHRS, YFSETQ. The CDR3 sequence: CASSFGRGEDTQYF.

V usage is TRBV12-3 or TRBV12-4 and J usage is TRBJ2-2; the TCRdb call, TRBD1, lacks DNA for checking. This CDR3 is built from 13 residues. This CDR3 reads CASRNGQTGELFF.